This T cell receptor (beta chain) originates from a study of T-cell memory formation after mild COVID-19. Study-level findings and limits: Nothing confirmed that second-wave clones peaking on day 37 were specific for SARS-CoV-2. Cross-reactive memory appears to have joined, as suggested by some responding clones showing up in pre-infection memory. CD4+ contracting clones lay mainly in CM and EM, CD8+ ones in EMRA.

In its sample, this clonotype was seen a few times. The target antigen is unknown. V lost 4 bases, J lost 4 bases, and 22 bases lay in between. Per the germline V gene, CDR1 is SQVTM and CDR2 is ANQGSEA. This CDR3 contains 16 residues. Researchers used 5'RACE with constant-segment primers to make TCR alpha and TCR beta cDNA libraries that carry sample barcodes and UMIs. One entry per CDR3 protein, called by TCRdb with MiXCR from the 5' RACE reads. The table includes 350,000 to 500,000 distinct CDR3 sequences, roughly 20% detected once. The material sequenced was PBMCs or a T cell subset sorted from them (not recorded which). The V gene is TRBV29-1, the J gene TRBJ1-1, with D unresolved. The TCR originated in an adult woman who had mild COVID-19 (a few samples of this study predate the infection). Cell type and time point are not known. The CDR3 is CSVGSAGPGRATEAFF. DNA of the CDR3: TGCAGCGTTGGCAGTGCGGGCCCCGGGCGAGCCACTGAAGCTTTCTTT.